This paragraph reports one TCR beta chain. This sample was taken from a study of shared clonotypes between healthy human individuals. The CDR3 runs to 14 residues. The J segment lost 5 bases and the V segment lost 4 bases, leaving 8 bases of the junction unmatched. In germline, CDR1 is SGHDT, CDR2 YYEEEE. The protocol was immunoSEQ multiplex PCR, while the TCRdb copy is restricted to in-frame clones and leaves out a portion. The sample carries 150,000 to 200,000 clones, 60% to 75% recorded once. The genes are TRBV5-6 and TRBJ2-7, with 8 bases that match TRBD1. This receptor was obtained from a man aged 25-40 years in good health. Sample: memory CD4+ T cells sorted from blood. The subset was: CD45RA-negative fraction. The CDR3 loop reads CASSDGTGPNEQYF. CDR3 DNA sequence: TGTGCCAGCAGCGACGGGACAGGACCCAACGAGCAGTACTTC.